These 27 T cell receptor beta chains were all obtained from the same sample, sequenced in a study of CD8+ T cells in alopecia areata listed by TCRdb under 2018. Libraries were constructed by the immunoSEQ multiplex PCR assay. RNA was extracted from all samples and reverse transcribed into cDNA, which served as template for TCR sequencing. Entries here come from immuneACCESS through TCRdb and include only in-frame sequences with V and J called. Some clones fail to appear in such tables; in the studies checked, an unresolved V gene covers under half of the shortfall, and the cause of the remainder is unknown. The sample table records 25,000 to 40,000 clones; about three quarters of these occur just once. The ten largest clones capture around a fifth of the sample. The sequencing input was NKG2D-low CD8+ T cells sorted from blood. The cell subset or site label here, explained by the study, means: sorted CD8+ NKG2D-low blood T cells. These receptor sequences come from a human donor with alopecia areata.

This clone was seen just once. The chain joins TRBV11-2 to TRBJ1-6; D call uncertain. CDR1 SGHAT and CDR2 FQNNGV come from the germline V gene. Trimming took 0 bases from V and 11 from J, leaving 11 bases between them. This CDR3 comprises 14 residues. CDR3: CASSLDQGSPPLHF. The CDR3 coding sequence is TGTGCCAGCAGCTTAGATCAAGGAAGCCCACCCCTCCACTTT.

The genes are TRBV7-8 and TRBJ1-1; 9 nucleotides match TRBD1. The CDR3 loop spans 14 amino acids. CDR1 and CDR2 from the germline V gene are SGHVS and FQNEAQ. With 4 bases clipped from V and 3 bases from J, the junction kept 3 bases outside the gene matches. The CDR3 DNA follows: TGTGCCAGCAGCTCCGGACAGGGGTACACTGAAGCTTTCTTT. It codes for CASSSGQGYTEAFF.

This chain uses TRBV29-1 with TRBJ2-7; a possible D gene is TRBD1 (5 bases). The CDR3 spans 13 residues. The V gene's germline CDR1 is SQVTM and CDR2 ANQGSEA. V shed 2 bases and J shed 0 bases, with 8 bases lying between them. The CDR3 bases are TGCAGCGTTGAACAGGGTAACTCCTACGAGCAGTACTTC. Its protein product is CSVEQGNSYEQYF.

This clone was seen a single time. The J gene is TRBJ1-2, the V gene TRBV27, with 7 bases that match TRBD1. V lost 0 bases and J lost 3; bases outside the gene matches: 4. Looked up from germline, CDR1 is MNHEY and CDR2 is SMNVEV (reference sequence). CDR3 length: 15 residues. CDR3 amino acids: CASSLSGQADYGYTF. CDR3 nucleotides: TGTGCCAGCAGTTTATCTGGACAGGCCGACTATGGCTACACCTTC.

CDR3 DNA: TGTGCCACCAGCAGGGATTCCCGGGAACCCTACGAGCAGTACTTC. Translated, it gives CATSRDSREPYEQYF. This chain joins TRBV15 and TRBJ2-7; TRBD2 is a possible D gene (5 bases). The germline V and J ends were trimmed by 3 bases and 2 bases, with 14 bases remaining between them. The CDR3 has 15 residues. Germline values: CDR1 LNHNV, CDR2 YYDKDF (reference sequence).

V gene TRBV15 combines with J gene TRBJ2-1; D is possibly TRBD1 or TRBD2 (9 bases each). Germline V gene sequence: CDR1 LNHNV, CDR2 YYDKDF (reference sequence). Between the trimmed V and J ends, which lost 0 bases and 8 bases, there was a span of 23 bases. The CDR3 runs to 18 residues. The CDR3 loop is CATSRDLAGQGIKDEQFF. CDR3 in DNA: TGTGCCACCAGCAGAGATCTAGCGGGACAGGGCATTAAGGATGAGCAGTTCTTC.

This clone was counted once. The chain is built from TRBV6-5 and TRBJ2-7; 9 bases map to TRBD1. This CDR3 comprises 12 residues. Unmatched junction bases numbered 3, after V lost 8 bases and J lost 4 bases. Germline V gives CDR1 MNHEY, CDR2 SVGAGI. The CDR3 DNA reads TGTGCCAGCGGGGACAGGGCGTACGAGCAGTACTTC. Translating gives CASGDRAYEQYF.

The chain couples TRBV18 to TRBJ2-1; 11 bases map to TRBD1. Losses at the gene ends were 3 bases for V and 6 bases for J; bases not matched to a gene: 4. CDR3 length: 15 amino acids. The V gene's germline CDR1 is KGHSH and CDR2 LQKENI. CDR3 coding DNA: TGTGCCAGCTCACCGGGACAGGGGGATGTCAATGAGCAGTTCTTC. This gives the protein CASSPGQGDVNEQFF.

V gene TRBV7-9 combines with J gene TRBJ2-3; TRBD1 aligns across 8 bases. CDR1 SEHNR and CDR2 FQNEAQ come from the germline V gene (reference sequence). This CDR3 is built from 16 residues. The J segment lost 5 bases and the V segment lost 4 bases, leaving 11 bases of the junction unmatched. The CDR3 DNA sequence: TGTGCCAGCAGCTCTCCGGGCAGGGGGCGTGAAGATACGCAGTATTTT. Protein product: CASSSPGRGREDTQYF. The complete variable domain, with remaining parts taken from reference TRBV7-9 and TRBJ2-3, reads DTGVSQNPRHKITKRGQNVTFRCDPISEHNRLYWYRQTLGQGPEFLTYFQNEAQLEKSRLLSDRFSAERPKGSFSTLEIQRTEQGDSAMYLCASSSPGRGREDTQYFGPGTRLTVL.

The chain has TRBV27 and TRBJ2-7; 8 nucleotides line up with TRBD2. Germline V CDR1 and CDR2: MNHEY, SMNVEV (reference sequence). This CDR3 comprises 14 residues. J gave up 4 bases and V 4 bases, and 6 bases lay outside the gene matches. The CDR3, as DNA: TGTGCCAGCAGTTCCCTAGCGGGCATTTACGAGCAGTACTTC. This codes for CASSSLAGIYEQYF.

This clone was detected once. Here the CDR3 DNA reads TGTGCCAGCAGGAAGGACTACGAGCAGTACTTC. This codes for CASRKDYEQYF. This sequence joins TRBV5-6 and TRBJ2-7; D unresolved. The V gene lost 5 bases and the J gene lost 3 bases, with 6 bases spanning the gap. CDR1 is SGHDT, CDR2 YYEEEE, per germline. The CDR3 runs to 11 residues.

The rearrangement joins TRBV30 to TRBJ2-2; D not certain. CDR1 and CDR2 from the germline V gene are GTSNPN and SVGIG (reference sequence). The CDR3 is 12 amino acids. Trimming took 1 base from V and 8 from J, leaving 8 bases between them. CDR3 protein: CAWSGLRGELFF. CDR3 in DNA: TGTGCCTGGAGTGGGTTACGAGGGGAGCTGTTTTTT.

The chain links TRBV7-9 to TRBJ2-3; unclear D gene. The CDR3 runs 12 residues. The germline CDR1 and CDR2 sequences are SEHNR and FQNEAQ (reference sequence). The V and J ends lost 5 bases and 3 bases respectively, with 6 bases between them. CDR3 residues: CASSGTTDTQYF. The CDR3 coding sequence is TGTGCCAGCAGCGGCACGACAGATACGCAGTATTTT.

This chain connects TRBV5-4 to TRBJ2-1; TRBD2 matches at 8 bases. The CDR3 spans 17 residues. Germline trimming cut 2 bases from V and 7 bases from J; bases unmatched to any gene: 14. Germline V gene data show CDR1 as SGHNT and CDR2 as YYREEE (reference sequence). CDR3 region: CASSLPPGLDPYNEQFF. In DNA form, the CDR3 reads TGTGCCAGCAGCTTACCGCCGGGACTAGATCCGTATAATGAGCAGTTCTTC. Using reference TRBV5-4 and TRBJ2-1 for the parts outside the CDR3, the full variable domain is ETGVTQSPTHLIKTRGQQVTLRCSSQSGHNTVSWYQQALGQGPQFIFQYYREEENGRGNFPPRFSGLQFPNYSSELNVNALELDDSALYLCASSLPPGLDPYNEQFFGPGTRLTVL.

This clone was seen a single time. The rearrangement links TRBV2 to TRBJ2-5; 7 bases map to TRBD1. The DNA end is a closer match to TRBJ2-7, so the J assignment may be wrong. The germline CDR1 and CDR2 sequences are SNHLY and FYNNEI. The CDR3 totals 15 residues. The CDR3 DNA follows: TGTGCCAGCAGTGAAACCGGGACAGAGGTGGGCGAGCAGTACTTC. Encoded protein: CASSETGTEVGEQYF.

V is TRBV7-9 and J is TRBJ1-2; TRBD1 aligns across 9 bases. Germline V lookup: CDR1 SEHNR, CDR2 FQNEAQ (reference sequence). The J segment lost 3 bases and the V segment lost 1 base, leaving 3 bases of the junction unmatched. The CDR3 extends over 15 amino acids. DNA of the CDR3: TGTGCCAGCAGCTTAGGGACAGGGGAGGACTATGGCTACACCTTC. Protein: CASSLGTGEDYGYTF.

The chain combines TRBV5-1 with TRBJ2-7; TRBD2 aligns across 9 bases. CDR1 SGHRS and CDR2 YFSETQ come from the germline V gene. The V gene end was trimmed by 5 bases and the J gene end by 5 bases; junction bases not matched to a gene: 8. CDR3 length equals 14 residues. CDR3: CASRPEGLAHEQYF. CDR3 bases: TGCGCCAGCAGACCCGAGGGACTAGCCCACGAGCAGTACTTC. Full variable domain (outside the CDR3, taken from reference TRBV5-1 and TRBJ2-7): KAGVTQTPRYLIKTRGQQVTLSCSPISGHRSVSWYQQTPGQGLQFLFEYFSETQRNKGNFPGRFSGRQFSNSRSEMNVSTLELGDSALYLCASRPEGLAHEQYFGPGTRLTVT.

The V and J genes are TRBV4-1 and TRBJ1-1; D is uncertain. Germline-derived CDR1 and CDR2 are MGHRA and YSYEKL. With 4 bases removed from V and 1 base from J, the gap between germline ends came to 10 bases. CDR3 size: 14 residues. The CDR3 here is CASSPTYKNTEAFF. Written as DNA, the CDR3 is TGCGCCAGCAGCCCCACCTATAAGAACACTGAAGCTTTCTTT.

The chain carries TRBV14 and TRBJ2-7, with D maybe TRBD2 (5 bases). The V gene's germline CDR1 is SGHDN and CDR2 FVKESK. Between the trimmed V and J ends, which lost 0 bases and 5 bases, there was a span of 8 bases. The CDR3 runs 13 residues. The CDR3 DNA sequence: TGTGCCAGCAGCCAAGAGGAGGTGGACGAGCAGTACTTC. Its protein is CASSQEEVDEQYF. Full variable domain (missing parts from reference TRBV14 and TRBJ2-7): EAGVTQFPSHSVIEKGQTVTLRCDPISGHDNLYWYRRVMGKEIKFLLHFVKESKQDESGMPNNRFLAERTGGTYSTLKVQPAELEDSGVYFCASSQEEVDEQYFGPGTRLTVT.

The rearrangement links TRBV29-1 to TRBJ2-1; D is ambiguous. The germline V and J ends were trimmed by 7 bases and 4 bases, with 8 bases remaining between them. Looked up from germline, CDR1 is SQVTM and CDR2 is ANQGSEA. CDR3 length: 11 amino acids. CDR3 protein: CSGLTYNEQFF. CDR3 DNA sequence: TGCAGCGGCCTAACATACAATGAGCAGTTCTTC.

The chain links TRBV19 to TRBJ1-1; 8 nucleotides agree with TRBD1. The CDR3 has 14 residues. Germline V gene sequence: CDR1 LNHDA, CDR2 SQIVND (reference sequence). V lost 3 bases and J lost 4; bases outside the gene matches: 4. The CDR3: CASSMGTGVTEAFF. The CDR3 region has the DNA TGTGCCAGTAGTATGGGGACAGGAGTCACTGAAGCTTTCTTT.

The genes are TRBV30 and TRBJ1-1; D ambiguous. The CDR3 loop spans 14 amino acids. Between the trimmed V and J ends, which lost 0 bases and 0 bases, there was a span of 8 bases. Germline CDR1 GTSNPN, CDR2 SVGIG (reference sequence). CDR3 in DNA: TGTGCCTGGAGTGTACGGCAGTTGAACACTGAAGCTTTCTTT. Its translation is CAWSVRQLNTEAFF.

The chain joins TRBV4-1 to TRBJ1-2, with D perhaps TRBD1 (5 bases). The CDR3 totals 14 residues. The V gene's germline CDR1 is MGHRA and CDR2 YSYEKL. V lost 1 base to trimming and J lost 6 bases, with 12 bases between them. CDR3 DNA sequence: TGCGCCAGCAGCCAAGGGGGGGAATCGGATGGCTACACCTTC. As protein: CASSQGGESDGYTF.

The chain carries TRBV28 and TRBJ1-5, with D tentatively TRBD1 (5 bases). V was cut by 1 base and J by 6 bases, with 16 bases left in between. Germline CDR1 reads MDHEN; CDR2 reads SYDVKM. The CDR3 contains 16 residues. This chain's CDR3 is CASSLSGGTHAQPQHF. As DNA, the CDR3 is TGTGCCAGCAGTTTATCGGGAGGGACTCACGCTCAGCCCCAGCATTTT.

The gene calls are TRBV5-1 and TRBJ2-2, with 13 positions matching TRBD2. In germline, CDR1 is SGHRS, CDR2 YFSETQ. J gave up 4 bases and V 4 bases, and 10 bases lay outside the gene matches. This CDR3 is 18 amino acids long. The CDR3 nucleotides read TGCGCCAGCAGCCCAAGCACTAGCGGGGGGGCAGCCACCGGGGAGCTGTTTTTT. This gives the protein CASSPSTSGGAATGELFF.

Here the CDR3 reads CSVEGILAGGNEQFF. The DNA of the CDR3 is TGCAGCGTTGAAGGGATCTTAGCGGGAGGAAATGAGCAGTTCTTC. This rearrangement joins TRBV29-1 to TRBJ2-1; 10 nucleotides line up with TRBD2. CDR3 length: 15 residues. The V and J ends lost 1 base and 7 bases, in that order; junction bases with no gene match: 7. In germline, CDR1 is SQVTM, CDR2 ANQGSEA.

The chain is built from TRBV5-5 and TRBJ2-3; no clear D gene. CDR1 and CDR2 from the germline V gene are SGHKS and YYEKEE (reference sequence). The length of the CDR3 is 13 residues. Trimming left V 1 base short and J 3 bases short, with 6 bases between. The CDR3 DNA reads as TGTGCCAGCAGCTTGTATGGAACAGATACGCAGTATTTT. Translating gives CASSLYGTDTQYF. The full variable domain, completed using reference TRBV5-5 and TRBJ2-3, is DAGVTQSPTHLIKTRGQQVTLRCSPISGHKSVSWYQQVLGQGPQFIFQYYEKEERGRGNFPDRFSARQFPNYSSELNVNALLLGDSALYLCASSLYGTDTQYFGPGTRLTVL.